Following are 8 T cell receptor beta chains from one sample sequenced in a study of T-cell memory formation after mild COVID-19. TCRdb ran MiXCR on the 5' RACE reads and lists one entry per CDR3 protein. This repertoire shows 250,000 to 350,000 distinct CDR3 sequences, just under 20% found once; its top ten account for 20% to 25%. The specimen sequenced was PBMCs or a T cell subset sorted from them (not recorded which). These receptors were taken from a young man who had mild COVID-19 (a few samples of this study predate the infection). Cell type and time point are not known.

This clonotype has just a few counts. This chain joins TRBV4-2 and TRBJ2-5, with no clear D. V shed 0 bases and J shed 7 bases, with 9 bases lying between them. CDR3 length: 13 amino acids. Germline-derived CDR1 and CDR2 are LGHNA and YNFKEQ. CDR3 amino acids: CASSQDRTGTQYF. The CDR3 nucleotides are TGTGCCAGCAGCCAAGATCGGACGGGGACCCAGTACTTC.

This clonotype was seen more than once but under ten times. V is TRBV2 and J is TRBJ2-5, with D unresolved. V gave up 4 bases and J gave up 2 bases, with 5 bases separating them. The CDR3 loop spans 12 amino acids. Germline lookup yields CDR1 SNHLY and CDR2 FYNNEI. In DNA, the CDR3 is TGTGCCAGCAGTGTTCGGCAAGAGACCCAGTACTTC. Residues: CASSVRQETQYF.

The chain carries TRBV6-6 and TRBJ1-5, with 9 positions matching TRBD1. The germline V gene has CDR1 MNHNY and CDR2 SVGAGI (reference sequence). J gave up 11 bases and V 2 bases, and 10 bases lay outside the gene matches. CDR3 length equals 15 residues. The CDR3 bases are TGTGCCAGCAGTTACCCGGGACAGGGAGAATTGGCCCAGCATTTT. It specifies CASSYPGQGELAQHF.

The CDR3 here is CATSVTGEAREQFF. The DNA for the CDR3 is TGTGCCACCAGTGTGACAGGGGAGGCGCGTGAGCAGTTCTTC. The chain joins TRBV24-1 to TRBJ2-1, with 8 bases fitting TRBD1. This CDR3 comprises 14 residues. Unmatched junction bases numbered 8, after V lost 5 bases and J lost 9 bases. Per germline, CDR1 KGHDR and CDR2 SFDVKD.

In DNA, the CDR3 is TGTGCCAGCATCGCCTCCGTTGGGGGGCCCCTTAGGATGAACACTGAAGCTTTCTTT. Translated: CASIASVGGPLRMNTEAFF. V is TRBV6-4 and J is TRBJ1-1; a weak D match, TRBD1 (6 bases). The ends were cut back, 7 bases at V and 0 bases at J, with 27 bases in the middle. This CDR3 has 19 amino acids. Germline CDR1 reads MRHNA; CDR2 reads SNTAGT.

J is TRBJ2-3 and V is TRBV29-1; D may be TRBD1 (6 bases). Germline CDR1 reads SQVTM; CDR2 reads ANQGSEA. The CDR3 covers 12 residues. Trimming shortened V by 6 bases and J by 4 bases, and 11 bases separated the two germline ends. The CDR3 here is CSVGTRPDTQYF. The CDR3 DNA reads TGCAGCGTGGGGACAAGACCAGATACGCAGTATTTT.

V gene TRBV5-1 combines with J gene TRBJ2-4, with 8 bases lining up with TRBD2. CDR1 and CDR2 from the germline V gene are SGHRS and YFSETQ. J gave up 1 base and V 0 bases, and 9 bases lay outside the gene matches. This CDR3 has 18 amino acids. This CDR3 is CASSLVGRGAAAKNIQYF. DNA of the CDR3: TGCGCCAGCAGCTTGGTCGGGCGGGGGGCCGCTGCCAAAAACATTCAGTACTTC.

This clonotype was picked up a small number of times. V gene TRBV20-1 combines with J gene TRBJ2-3, with TRBD2 matching over 10 bases. This CDR3 region has 16 residues. The V gene end was trimmed by 1 base and the J gene end by 2 bases; junction bases not matched to a gene: 6. Germline V gene sequence: CDR1 DFQATT, CDR2 SNEGSKA (reference sequence). The CDR3 protein is CSARGASGGNTDTQYF. The CDR3 region has the DNA TGCAGTGCTAGAGGTGCTAGCGGGGGTAACACAGATACGCAGTATTTT.